The rows below give T cell receptor beta chains drawn from one sample of a study of T cells in Graves' hyperthyroidism and ophthalmopathy. MiXCR, run by TCRdb on the multiplex PCR reads, gives a single entry per CDR3 protein. The sample lists approximately 640,000 distinct CDR3 sequences, 15% to 20% seen once, with 15% in the top ten. Material for sequencing was blood. The receptors were gathered from a man aged 50 or older with Graves' hyperthyroidism. Both conserved end residues are part of each CDR3. The D gene is left open where the match is weak. Not all rows give a size; the values are once, few, many and, for expanded clones, a class.

J | D | V | size | CDR3 | DNA
TRBJ2-7 | NA | TRBV9 | few | CASSADRSYEQYF | TGTGCCAGCAGCGCGGACAGATCCTACGAGCAGTACTTC
TRBJ2-7 | NA | TRBV4-3 | few | CASSQGNPSHEQYF | TGCGCCAGCAGCCAAGGTAACCCAAGCCACGAGCAGTACTTC
TRBJ2-3 | NA | TRBV29-1 | few | CSAGGGGVSTDTQYF | TGCAGCGCCGGGGGAGGGGGGGTAAGCACAGATACGCAGTATTTT
TRBJ2-1 | TRBD2 | TRBV6-2/TRBV6-3 | few | CATFEREGREQFF | TGTGCCACCTTCGAGCGGGAGGGTAGGGAGCAGTTCTTC
TRBJ2-7 | TRBD1 | TRBV30 | few | CAWEKQGTYEQYF | TGTGCCTGGGAGAAACAGGGGACGTACGAGCAGTACTTC
TRBJ2-1 | NA | TRBV20-1 | NA | CSARGKTMVVSYEQFF | TGCAGTGCTAGGGGCAAGACTATGGTCGTGTCCTATGAGCAGTTCTTC
TRBJ1-2 | TRBD1 | TRBV28 | NA | CASRPQGAGYTF | TGTGCCAGCAGACCACAGGGGGCAGGCTACACCTTC
TRBJ2-2 | NA | TRBV12-3/TRBV12-4 | many | CASSFSTTRGWAGELFF | TGTGCCAGCAGTTTTTCGACGACCAGGGGCTGGGCCGGGGAGCTGTTTTTT
TRBJ2-6 | NA | TRBV6-2/TRBV6-3 | NA | CASSYVFLSSGANVLTF | TGTGCCAGCAGTTACGTATTCCTCTCCTCTGGGGCCAACGTCCTGACTTTC
TRBJ1-1 | NA | TRBV20-1 | NA | CSALDRITEAFF | TGCAGTGCTCTAGACAGAATCACTGAAGCTTTCTTT
TRBJ2-3 | TRBD2 | TRBV28 | many | CASSGETSGSTDTQYF | TGTGCCAGCAGTGGGGAGACTAGCGGGAGCACAGATACGCAGTATTTT
TRBJ2-1 | TRBD2 | TRBV28 | many | CASRTGLASNEQFF | TGTGCCAGCAGAACGGGACTAGCGAGCAATGAGCAGTTCTTC
TRBJ2-1 | TRBD2 | TRBV5-1 | NA | CASSPEGLAAQGRGEQFF | TGCGCCAGCAGCCCCGAGGGACTAGCGGCCCAGGGGAGGGGTGAGCAGTTCTTC
TRBJ1-5 | TRBD1 | TRBV9 | many | CASSAGQGFYQPQHF | TGTGCCAGCAGCGCTGGACAGGGGTTTTATCAGCCCCAGCATTTT
TRBJ2-7 | NA | TRBV6-1 | NA | CASSEPGGYEQYF | TGTGCCAGCAGTGAACCAGGGGGGTACGAGCAGTACTTC
TRBJ1-1 | NA | TRBV11-3 | NA | CASSLGGHRNTEAFF | TGTGCGAGCAGCTTAGGCGGTCACAGGAACACTGAAGCTTTCTTT
TRBJ2-2 | TRBD2 | TRBV6-1 | many | CASIEGSGALPTGELFF | TGTGCCAGCATAGAGGGTAGCGGGGCCTTGCCAACCGGGGAGCTGTTTTTT
TRBJ2-1 | NA | TRBV6-1 | many | CASSPDGDSYNEQFF | TGTGCCAGCAGCCCCGACGGAGACTCCTACAATGAGCAGTTCTTC
TRBJ2-2 | NA | TRBV14 | NA | CASSQYSPGELFF | TGTGCCAGCAGCCAATACAGTCCCGGGGAGCTGTTTTTT
TRBJ2-3 | NA | TRBV20-1 | many | CSARDQEGISTSTDTQYF | TGCAGTGCTAGAGATCAGGAGGGGATATCGACTAGCACAGATACGCAGTATTTT
TRBJ2-5 | NA | TRBV10-3 | many | CAISRVESQETQYF | TGTGCCATCAGTCGGGTAGAGAGCCAAGAGACCCAGTACTTC
TRBJ2-1 | TRBD2 | TRBV5-1 | NA | CASSLGPAGAYNEQFF | TGCGCCAGCAGCTTGGGGCCAGCGGGAGCCTACAATGAGCAGTTCTTC
TRBJ2-2 | NA | TRBV6-1 | few | CASSSAGSNTGELFF | TGTGCCAGCAGTTCGGCAGGGTCGAACACCGGGGAGCTGTTTTTT
TRBJ1-2 | NA | TRBV28 | NA | CASLPRGRNGYTF | TGTGCCAGCCTCCCCCGGGGGCGCAATGGCTACACCTTC
TRBJ2-1 | NA | TRBV30 | few | CAWTPPGASGYDEQFF | TGTGCCTGGACCCCCCCGGGGGCTAGCGGATACGATGAGCAGTTCTTC
TRBJ2-3 | TRBD1 | TRBV7-2 | many | CASSKQGATQYF | TGTGCCAGCAGTAAACAGGGGGCTACGCAGTATTTT
TRBJ2-5 | TRBD2 | TRBV11-2 | many | CASSTWDGTSVWETQYF | TGTGCCAGCAGCACCTGGGACGGGACTAGCGTTTGGGAGACCCAGTACTTC
TRBJ1-2 | NA | TRBV25-1 | many | CASSANYISGYTF | TGTGCCAGCAGTGCAAATTACATTAGTGGCTACACCTTC
TRBJ2-3 | TRBD2 | TRBV12-3/TRBV12-4 | many | CASSIRTSGLTDTQYF | TGTGCCAGCAGTATACGGACTAGCGGCCTCACAGATACGCAGTATTTT
TRBJ2-5 | TRBD2 | TRBV7-9 | NA | CASSIWGGARQETQYF | TGTGCCAGCTCAATCTGGGGGGGAGCTCGCCAAGAGACCCAGTACTTC
TRBJ1-2 | NA | TRBV5-1 | many | CASSFDGSRAYGYTF | TGCGCCAGCAGTTTCGACGGGAGCAGGGCCTATGGCTACACCTTC
TRBJ2-2 | TRBD2 | TRBV5-1 | few | CASTIAGGSGGELFF | TGCGCCAGCACGATCGCGGGGGGCAGCGGCGGGGAGCTGTTTTTT
TRBJ2-7 | NA | TRBV5-1 | many | CASSDQGFGGNEQYF | TGCGCCAGCAGCGACCAGGGGTTCGGAGGTAACGAGCAGTACTTC
TRBJ2-3 | NA | TRBV19 | many | CASSMSGPTADTQYF | TGTGCCAGTAGTATGTCGGGGCCTACCGCAGATACGCAGTATTTT
TRBJ2-7 | TRBD2 | TRBV28 | few | CASSLGGSGTSGRGNSYEQYF | TGTGCCAGCAGCTTAGGCGGATCCGGGACTAGCGGGAGGGGTAACTCCTACGAGCAGTACTTC
TRBJ2-1 | TRBD2 | TRBV25-1 | many | CASSRGLAGPYNEQFF | TGTGCCAGCAGTAGGGGACTAGCGGGGCCTTACAATGAGCAGTTCTTC
TRBJ1-6 | NA | TRBV7-9 | many | CASSLVQGPGDSPLHF | TGTGCCAGCAGCTTAGTGCAGGGCCCCGGGGATTCACCCCTCCACTTT
TRBJ2-1 | TRBD2 | TRBV30 | few | CAWEQLAGGPSNEQFF | TGTGCCTGGGAGCAACTAGCGGGAGGGCCCTCCAATGAGCAGTTCTTC
TRBJ2-2 | NA | TRBV15 | many | CATSTELLAGELFF | TGTGCCACCAGCACAGAACTCCTGGCCGGGGAGCTGTTTTTT
TRBJ2-5 | NA | TRBV6-1 | many | CASSLIEETQYF | TGTGCCAGCAGTTTGATCGAAGAGACCCAGTACTTC
TRBJ1-1 | NA | TRBV11-1 | many | CASSFNPNTEAFF | TGTGCCAGCAGCTTTAACCCGAACACTGAAGCTTTCTTT
TRBJ2-1 | TRBD2 | TRBV12-3/TRBV12-4 | many | CASSSPGSGSGEQFF | TGTGCCAGCAGTTCCCCGGGTAGCGGGAGTGGCGAGCAGTTCTTC
TRBJ1-2 | TRBD1 | TRBV18 | many | CASSISTGDGYTF | TGTGCCAGCTCAATCTCAACAGGGGATGGCTACACCTTC
TRBJ2-5 | TRBD1 | TRBV25-1 | NA | CASSEDRELETQYF | TGTGCCAGCAGTGAAGACAGGGAACTTGAGACCCAGTACTTC
TRBJ2-7 | TRBD1 | TRBV6-1 | NA | CASSDWTGAGIVNYEQYF | TGTGCCAGCAGTGATTGGACAGGGGCTGGCATCGTCAACTACGAGCAGTACTTC
TRBJ2-3 | TRBD2 | TRBV2 | few | CASSGQASGRTPYTDTQYF | TGTGCCAGCAGTGGGCAGGCTAGCGGGAGGACCCCTTACACAGATACGCAGTATTTT
TRBJ1-1 | NA | TRBV25-1 | once | CASRASSGMNTEAFF | TGTGCCAGCAGAGCCTCCTCGGGGATGAACACTGAAGCTTTCTTT
TRBJ2-2 | NA | TRBV27 | many | CASKLGLNTGELFF | TGTGCCAGCAAGTTGGGACTCAACACCGGGGAGCTGTTTTTT
TRBJ1-2 | TRBD1 | TRBV20-1 | few | CSARDETGGDGYTF | TGCAGTGCTAGAGACGAGACAGGGGGCGATGGCTACACCTTC
TRBJ2-3 | TRBD2 | TRBV5-4 | NA | CASSLGLAGYRGDTQYF | TGTGCCAGCAGCCTCGGACTAGCGGGGTACCGAGGGGATACGCAGTATTTT